This T cell receptor (beta chain) was sequenced in a study of blood T cell repertoires in COVID-19. Study context: Sites across the United States, Italy and Spain contributed samples from acute and convalescent COVID-19. Sample material is recorded as cDNA or gDNA derived from T cells, B-cell-depleted T cells, or PBMCs.

V lost 2 bases and J 1 base, leaving 12 bases between the germline ends. CDR1 SNHLY and CDR2 FYNNEI come from the germline V gene. This CDR3 has 16 residues. In the original analysis: Scientists estimated how many nucleated cells there were by amplifying reference gene primers. TCRdb's table, derived via immunoSEQ multiplex PCR, lists solely in-frame clones and lacks some. V and J calls plus clone size are reproduced from that table; the DNA served to infer D and trimming. The sample consists of 65,000 to 95,000 clones, 70% to 90% of them appearing once. V usage is TRBV2 and J usage is TRBJ1-5; D unresolved. Sequenced input: peripheral blood. This clonotype was obtained from a man between 65 and 80 years old with acute or convalescent COVID-19. This CDR3 reads CASSERPRRSNQPQHF. As DNA, the CDR3 is TGTGCCAGCAGTGAAAGGCCAAGGAGGAGCAATCAGCCCCAGCATTTT.